Each of the 32 T cell receptor beta chains below was sequenced from the same sample in a study of Ad26.COV2.S vaccination and SARS-CoV-2 variants. Sequencing was performed with immunoSEQ multiplex PCR; in TCRdb, only in-frame clones are kept and a portion is missing. Of roughly 700,000 clones listed, 80% to 90% are singletons. Treatment: around 19 received Ad26.COV2.S at low or high dose, single or two shots; 5 received placebo; per-sample allocation not given. Collection of samples fell on day 63 after the first vaccine or placebo injection. Sequences were derived from peripheral blood, sampled in a trial of Ad26.COV2.S vaccine versus placebo. These receptors were taken from a person between 18 and 65 years old who received the Ad26.COV2.S COVID-19 vaccine or a placebo.

This rearrangement joins TRBV7-8 to TRBJ2-7; D perhaps matches TRBD1 (5 bases). The CDR3 contains 18 residues. CDR1 is SGHVS, CDR2 FQNEAQ, per germline. Trimming removed 0 bases at V and 3 bases at J, with 21 bases between. CDR3 protein: CASSLALGRGDLSYEQYF. The CDR3 DNA is TGTGCCAGCAGCTTAGCTTTGGGAAGGGGCGACCTAAGCTACGAGCAGTACTTC.

CDR3 residues: CASSNRDSYNEQFF. CDR3 bases: TGTGCCAGCAGCAATCGGGACTCCTACAATGAGCAGTTCTTC. This sequence joins TRBV7-2 and TRBJ2-1, with D possibly being TRBD2 (5 bases). This CDR3 region has 14 residues. Germline CDR1 SGHTA, CDR2 FQGNSA. The V end was cut by 5 bases, the J end by 0 bases, with 8 bases between.

The chain carries TRBV5-4 and TRBJ2-7; 7 bases match TRBD2. V was clipped by 2 bases and J by 3 bases; unmatched bases: 2. This CDR3 spans 13 amino acids. CDR1 is SGHNT, CDR2 YYREEE, per germline (reference sequence). The CDR3 DNA reads TGTGCCAGCAGCTTCGGCGGGGGCTACGAGCAGTACTTC. This encodes CASSFGGGYEQYF.

The gene calls are TRBV4-1 and TRBJ1-1; maybe TRBD1 (6 bases). CDR1 is MGHRA, CDR2 YSYEKL, per germline. The CDR3 runs 15 residues. Trimming shortened V by 1 base and J by 8 bases, and 17 bases separated the two germline ends. This CDR3 reads CASSQGDLQGAEAFF. The CDR3 DNA sequence: TGCGCCAGCAGCCAAGGCGATTTACAGGGAGCCGAAGCTTTCTTT.

J is TRBJ1-1 and V is TRBV2, with 7 nucleotides matching TRBD1. Germline CDR1 is SNHLY and CDR2 is FYNNEI. Losses at the gene ends were 7 bases for V and 1 base for J; bases not matched to a gene: 15. The CDR3 has 17 residues. In DNA form, the CDR3 reads TGTGCCAGCATATTGGGACTTAACAGGGGCCAGAACACTGAAGCTTTCTTT. Translating it yields CASILGLNRGQNTEAFF.

The chain uses TRBV19 and TRBJ1-4, with 9 bases that match TRBD1. The CDR3 has 15 amino acids. With 6 bases clipped from V and 13 bases from J, the junction kept 15 bases outside the gene matches. Germline V gene data show CDR1 as LNHDA and CDR2 as SQIVND (reference sequence). Here the CDR3 DNA reads TGTGCCAGTAGCGAGGCCGGGACAGGGAGGGGTAGACTGTTTTTT. Translating gives CASSEAGTGRGRLFF.

The gene calls are TRBV7-5 and TRBJ2-2; the DNA was not used to check the table's D call, TRBD2. TRBV7-5 is an annotated pseudogene. The CDR3 sequence is 17 residues long. CDR3 sequence reads: CARTLRVGGGRSGELFF. CDR3 nucleotides: TGTGCCAGAACTCTAAGGGTTGGCGGGGGTAGGTCCGGGGAGCTGTTTTTT.

This sequence joins TRBV12-3 or TRBV12-4 and TRBJ2-2; D remains ambiguous. The CDR3 covers 13 residues. Trimming stripped 5 bases from V and 4 bases from J, with 8 bases between. CDR3 region: CASSPGITGELFF. The CDR3 nucleotides read TGTGCCAGCAGTCCTGGGATCACCGGGGAGCTGTTTTTT.

This sequence joins TRBV5-1 and TRBJ2-7; possible D gene TRBD2, 5 bases. From germline, CDR1 is SGHRS and CDR2 YFSETQ. The CDR3 totals 13 residues. V lost 3 bases to trimming and J lost 5 bases, with 12 bases between them. The DNA of the CDR3 is TGCGCCAGCAGCTCCCGGACTGGGGACGAGCAGTACTTC. Translated: CASSSRTGDEQYF. The full variable domain, with the rest looked up from reference TRBV5-1 and TRBJ2-7, is KAGVTQTPRYLIKTRGQQVTLSCSPISGHRSVSWYQQTPGQGLQFLFEYFSETQRNKGNFPGRFSGRQFSNSRSEMNVSTLELGDSALYLCASSSRTGDEQYFGPGTRLTVT.

The chain employs TRBV27 and TRBJ2-5; D might be TRBD2 (6 bases). The CDR3 has 16 residues. From germline, CDR1 is MNHEY and CDR2 SMNVEV (reference sequence). V lost 6 bases to trimming and J lost 4 bases, with 21 bases between them. The CDR3 loop reads CASSPLGGTVRETQYF. DNA of the CDR3: TGTGCCAGCAGCCCCCTCGGCGGGACGGTTAGAGAGACCCAGTACTTC.

The V call is TRBV30, the J call TRBJ1-2, with 7 bases lining up with TRBD1. The CDR3 is made up of 13 amino acids. V gave up 0 bases and J gave up 8 bases; unmatched junction bases: 6. The V gene's germline CDR1 is GTSNPN and CDR2 SVGIG (reference sequence). CDR3 in amino acids: CAWSVARGTGYTF. The CDR3 DNA sequence: TGTGCCTGGAGTGTGGCCAGGGGGACGGGCTACACCTTC.

The rearrangement joins TRBV28 to TRBJ1-1, with 9 positions matching TRBD1. The CDR3 runs 13 residues. CDR1 is MDHEN, CDR2 SYDVKM, per germline. The junction had 6 bases not matched to a gene; V was cut back by 6 bases and J by 7 bases. The CDR3 spells CASSAQGANEAFF. The CDR3, as DNA: TGTGCCAGCAGCGCACAGGGGGCTAATGAAGCTTTCTTT.

The genes are TRBV6-1 and TRBJ2-7; D gene uncertain. Trimming stripped 2 bases from V and 0 bases from J, with 8 bases between. Germline values: CDR1 MNHNS, CDR2 SASEGT. CDR3 length: 14 amino acids. This chain's CDR3 is CASSEIHGSYEQYF. The CDR3 DNA reads TGTGCCAGCAGTGAAATCCATGGCTCCTACGAGCAGTACTTC.

The chain carries TRBV7-9 and TRBJ2-1, with D perhaps TRBD2 (5 bases). V was trimmed by 5 bases and J by 9 bases, leaving 8 bases between them. From germline, CDR1 is SEHNR and CDR2 FQNEAQ (reference sequence). The CDR3 has 11 amino acids. CDR3 in amino acids: CASSAGGEQFF. CDR3 coding DNA: TGTGCCAGCAGCGCTGGAGGTGAGCAGTTCTTC.

The chain has TRBV7-2 and TRBJ2-5; the D gene could be TRBD1 or TRBD2 (5 bases each). The CDR3 has 14 amino acids. CDR1 and CDR2 from the germline V gene are SGHTA and FQGNSA. V was trimmed by 0 bases and J by 5 bases, leaving 10 bases between them. CDR3 residues: CASSLAQGGETQYF. In nucleotides, the CDR3 is TGTGCCAGCAGCTTAGCTCAGGGCGGGGAGACCCAGTACTTC. Filled out from reference TRBV7-2 and TRBJ2-5, the complete variable domain reads GAGVSQSPSNKVTEKGKDVELRCDPISGHTALYWYRQSLGQGLEFLIYFQGNSAPDKSGLPSDRFSAERTGGSVSTLTIQRTQQEDSAVYLCASSLAQGGETQYFGPGTRLLVL.

V gene TRBV5-6 combines with J gene TRBJ1-1; D is uncertain. The germline CDR1 and CDR2 sequences are SGHDT and YYEEEE. The CDR3 length is 14 residues. The V and J ends lost 4 bases and 7 bases respectively, with 17 bases between them. CDR3 DNA sequence: TGTGCCAGCAGCCTAGACCTGACGGGAGGTGAAGCTTTCTTT. Its translation: CASSLDLTGGEAFF. The entire variable domain, with the rest obtained from reference TRBV5-6 and TRBJ1-1, is as follows: DAGVTQSPTHLIKTRGQQVTLRCSPKSGHDTVSWYQQALGQGPQFIFQYYEEEERQRGNFPDRFSGHQFPNYSSELNVNALLLGDSALYLCASSLDLTGGEAFFGQGTRLTVV.

The gene calls are TRBV7-3 and TRBJ1-1; D is unresolved. V gave up 2 bases and J gave up 1 base, with 14 bases separating them. The CDR3 consists of 16 residues. Germline V lookup: CDR1 SGHTA, CDR2 FQGTGA. CDR3 sequence reads: CASSLEGPSANTEAFF. The CDR3 bases are TGTGCCAGCAGCTTAGAAGGCCCCTCGGCGAACACTGAAGCTTTCTTT.

CDR3 sequence (DNA): TGCGCCAGCAGCCAGGGACAGATAAATTCACCCCTCCACTTT. It encodes CASSQGQINSPLHF. This chain links TRBV5-1 with TRBJ1-6; 7 positions agree with TRBD1. The CDR3 runs to 14 residues. The germline V gene has CDR1 SGHRS and CDR2 YFSETQ. The junction had 5 bases not matched to a gene; V was cut back by 4 bases and J by 7 bases. Looking up the rest from reference TRBV5-1 and TRBJ1-6 gives the full variable domain: KAGVTQTPRYLIKTRGQQVTLSCSPISGHRSVSWYQQTPGQGLQFLFEYFSETQRNKGNFPGRFSGRQFSNSRSEMNVSTLELGDSALYLCASSQGQINSPLHFGNGTRLTVT.

The rearrangement joins TRBV19 to TRBJ2-7, with D uncertain. Germline V gene data show CDR1 as LNHDA and CDR2 as SQIVND (reference sequence). V was pared by 7 bases and J by 0 bases, with 16 bases between. The CDR3 is 15 residues long. The CDR3 loop reads CASKGMDQSSYEQYF. The CDR3 nucleotides read TGTGCCAGTAAAGGAATGGACCAGAGCTCCTACGAGCAGTACTTC.

This chain joins TRBV9 and TRBJ2-2; D gene ambiguous. Germline V lookup: CDR1 SGDLS, CDR2 YYNGEE. The CDR3 has 16 amino acids. V gave up 0 bases and J gave up 5 bases, with 14 bases separating them. CDR3 sequence (DNA): TGTGCCAGCAGCGTAGGGTCCCGGGTTCGAACCGGGGAGCTGTTTTTT. Its protein is CASSVGSRVRTGELFF.

The chain couples TRBV4-2 to TRBJ2-1, with D unclear. Per the germline V gene, CDR1 is LGHNA and CDR2 is YNFKEQ. V was cut by 0 bases and J by 5 bases, with 14 bases left in between. The CDR3 loop spans 16 amino acids. Here the CDR3 DNA reads TGTGCCAGCAGCCAAGAAAAGTCGACGGCCAACAATGAGCAGTTCTTC. The encoded protein is CASSQEKSTANNEQFF.

The CDR3 sequence is CSGLRGGKETQYF. CDR3 coding DNA: TGCAGCGGCCTTCGGGGGGGCAAAGAGACCCAGTACTTC. V usage is TRBV29-1 and J usage is TRBJ2-5, with 8 bases matching TRBD2. The CDR3 is 13 residues long. Trimming removed 7 bases from V and 3 bases from J; junction bases left unmatched: 7. The germline gives CDR1 SQVTM, CDR2 ANQGSEA.

The CDR3 region has the DNA TGTGCCAGCAGTCCCGGCGGGACAGGACTCGGAAGGGTGAACACTGAAGCTTTCTTT. This translates into CASSPGGTGLGRVNTEAFF. This sequence joins TRBV6-6 and TRBJ1-1; TRBD1 matches at 8 bases. The CDR3 sequence is 19 residues long. J was trimmed by 0 bases and V by 5 bases; bases with no gene match: 17. Germline V CDR1 and CDR2: MNHNY, SVGAGI (reference sequence).

This CDR3 is CASSPVGDLQPQHF. In nucleotides, the CDR3 is TGTGCCAGCTCACCAGTGGGGGATCTTCAGCCCCAGCATTTT. This chain links TRBV18 with TRBJ1-5; D might be TRBD1 (5 bases). Trimming removed 2 bases from V and 6 bases from J, with 11 bases in between. Germline CDR1 reads KGHSH; CDR2 reads LQKENI. This CDR3 region has 14 residues.

The chain uses TRBV12-3 or TRBV12-4 and TRBJ2-1; 7 nucleotides match TRBD2. The length of the CDR3 is 13 residues. V was pared by 4 bases and J by 8 bases, with 5 bases of the junction left unmatched. The DNA of the CDR3 is TGTGCCAGCAGTTGGGGGAGGGTCGATGAGCAGTTCTTC. Amino acids: CASSWGRVDEQFF.

The chain uses TRBV5-5 and TRBJ1-2; possible D gene TRBD1, 6 bases. There are 12 residues in the CDR3. CDR1 and CDR2 (germline): SGHKS, YYEKEE (reference sequence). V dropped 1 base and J dropped 6 bases, with 7 bases sitting between them. The CDR3 nucleotides read TGTGCCAGCAGCTTGAGGGGGGATGGCTACACCTTC. Its protein product is CASSLRGDGYTF.

The gene calls are TRBV21-1 and TRBJ1-4; the D segment call TRBD1 is taken from the table without a DNA check. TRBV21-1 is tagged as a pseudogene. The CDR3 is made up of 15 amino acids. CDR3 in DNA: TGTGCCAGCAGCAAAGCAGGGACAGGGGTGACCGGACTGTTTTTT. This translates into CASSKAGTGVTGLFF.

The chain couples TRBV10-3 to TRBJ1-3, with 7 bases aligning to TRBD1. CDR3 length: 16 residues. Trimming removed 7 bases from V and 0 bases from J; junction bases left unmatched: 9. Germline V gives CDR1 ENHRY, CDR2 SYGVKD. The CDR3 coding sequence is TGTGCCATCAACACCGGACAGGCGAGCTCTGGAAACACCATATATTTT. This codes for CAINTGQASSGNTIYF.

This sequence joins TRBV5-6 and TRBJ2-3, with a weak D call TRBD1 (5 bases). V lost 5 bases and J 0 bases, leaving 13 bases between the germline ends. Per germline, CDR1 SGHDT and CDR2 YYEEEE. CDR3 length: 15 residues. The CDR3 is CASSYKGISTDTQYF. The CDR3 DNA sequence: TGTGCCAGCAGTTATAAGGGGATTAGCACAGATACGCAGTATTTT.

The genes are TRBV7-9 and TRBJ2-7; 11 bases fit TRBD2. The CDR3 has 18 amino acids. Per the germline V gene, CDR1 is SEHNR and CDR2 is FQNEAQ (reference sequence). V gave up 5 bases and J gave up 4 bases; unmatched junction bases: 16. CDR3 nucleotide sequence: TGTGCCAGCAGCCCTTTAGGGGGGACTAGCGGAGTCGGGTACGAGCAGTACTTC. This sequence encodes CASSPLGGTSGVGYEQYF.

The CDR3 protein is CAISETGLPEAFF. The CDR3 DNA reads TGTGCCATCAGTGAGACAGGTCTCCCTGAAGCTTTCTTT. The chain recombines TRBV10-3 with TRBJ1-1; tentatively, D is TRBD1 (5 bases). CDR3 length: 13 amino acids. Germline values: CDR1 ENHRY, CDR2 SYGVKD. V was shortened by 2 bases and J by 6 bases, with 10 bases between the two germline ends.

This clone was counted only a few times. This chain joins TRBV10-1 and TRBJ2-2; TRBD2 matches at 10 bases. Germline trimming cut 3 bases from V and 7 bases from J; bases unmatched to any gene: 5. This CDR3 contains 15 residues. Germline CDR1 and CDR2: WNHNN and SYGVQD (reference sequence). The CDR3 coding sequence is TGCGCCAGCAGTGAACGTCTAGCGGGAGTCGGGGAGCTGTTTTTT. As protein: CASSERLAGVGELFF.